The 31 T cell receptor beta chains below all came from one sample that was sequenced in a study of CD8 T cells in ankylosing spondylitis. In TCRdb, the 5' RACE reads were re-called with MiXCR into one record per CDR3 protein. The sample lists hundreds of thousands of distinct CDR3 sequences, approximately 30% occurring once. Sequenced sample: blood, either unsorted or a sorted T cell fraction (not recorded which). The receptors here all came from a male donor with ankylosing spondylitis or in good health (not recorded which).

As DNA, the CDR3 is TGCGCCAGCAGTGTTGGGGGGGACCCGTGGAATGAGCAGTTCTTC. Translated, it gives CASSVGGDPWNEQFF. This sequence joins TRBV10-1 and TRBJ2-1, with TRBD2 identical over 7 bases. This CDR3 comprises 15 residues. V lost 4 bases to trimming and J lost 7 bases; unmatched junction nucleotides: 10. Germline CDR1 and CDR2: WNHNN and SYGVQD (reference sequence).

This clonotype occurred a few times. This chain joins TRBV20-1 and TRBJ1-1; 7 bases agree with TRBD1. This CDR3 contains 15 residues. Germline-derived CDR1 and CDR2 are DFQATT and SNEGSKA (reference sequence). J gave up 3 bases and V 3 bases, and 10 bases lay outside the gene matches. The CDR3 bases are TGCAGTGCTAGTAGATTGACAGGGCACTACACTGAAGCTTTCTTT. As protein: CSASRLTGHYTEAFF.

This clonotype was seen only a few times. The rearrangement links TRBV12-3 or TRBV12-4 to TRBJ2-2; D is unclear. V dropped 5 bases and J dropped 3 bases, with 13 bases sitting between them. CDR3 size: 15 residues. Here the CDR3 reads CASSRFGGDTGELFF. The CDR3 region has the DNA TGTGCCAGCAGTCGTTTCGGCGGCGACACCGGGGAGCTGTTTTTT.

The genes are TRBV21-1 and TRBJ2-3. TRBV21-1 is shown as a pseudogene. CDR3 length equals 15 residues. The CDR3 region is CASSKSTVLTDTQYF. The CDR3 DNA sequence: TGTGCCAGCAGCAAAAGTACCGTCCTTACAGATACGCAGTATTTT.

This chain uses TRBV6-4 with TRBJ2-1; 7 nucleotides agree with TRBD1. Germline V lookup: CDR1 MRHNA, CDR2 SNTAGT. This CDR3 is 14 amino acids long. V shed 6 bases, J shed 7 bases, and the junction held 9 bases outside the gene matches. The CDR3, as DNA: TGTGCCAGCAGACCCGACAGGGCAGGGAATGAGCAGTTCTTC. It is translated as CASRPDRAGNEQFF.

In this sample, this clonotype turned up a few times. The rearrangement uses TRBV10-3 and TRBJ2-2; D call uncertain. V gave up 10 bases and J gave up 1 base, with 16 bases separating them. The CDR3 is 15 amino acids. Germline loops: CDR1 ENHRY, CDR2 SYGVKD. CDR3 coding DNA: TGTGCCACCCAATCCGTGACCGAGAACACCGGGGAGCTGTTTTTT. This gives the protein CATQSVTENTGELFF.

This chain links TRBV10-2 with TRBJ2-2, with TRBD2 matching over 7 bases. Germline CDR1 and CDR2: WSHSY and SAAADI. This CDR3 has 13 amino acids. V dropped 8 bases and J dropped 6; count of bases not matched to a gene: 6. CDR3 region: CASLGGTAGELFF. The CDR3 DNA reads TGCGCCAGCCTCGGGGGGACGGCCGGGGAGCTGTTTTTT.

The V gene is TRBV7-8, the J gene TRBJ2-7; 10 bases map to TRBD1. The junction had 7 bases not matched to a gene; V was cut back by 6 bases and J by 2 bases. Germline V lookup: CDR1 SGHVS, CDR2 FQNEAQ. The CDR3 extends over 15 amino acids. CDR3 coding DNA: TGTGCCAGCAGACCCGACAGGGGGCGCCCCTACGAGCAGTACTTC. Protein sequence: CASRPDRGRPYEQYF.

The chain is built from TRBV20-1 and TRBJ2-1; 11 bases are a match to TRBD2. The V segment lost 3 bases and the J segment 7 bases; nucleotides outside the gene matches: 5. CDR1 and CDR2 from the germline V gene are DFQATT and SNEGSKA (reference sequence). The CDR3 runs 14 residues. The CDR3 coding sequence is TGCAGTGCTAGCCCTAGCGGGGGGCGAAATGAGCAGTTCTTC. It is translated as CSASPSGGRNEQFF.

V and J are TRBV5-1 and TRBJ2-1; 8 nucleotides agree with TRBD1. The CDR3 covers 16 residues. Germline V gives CDR1 SGHRS, CDR2 YFSETQ. The V gene end was trimmed by 4 bases and the J gene end by 2 bases; junction bases not matched to a gene: 8. The CDR3 here is CASSKQDRVPYNEQFF. Here the CDR3 DNA reads TGCGCCAGCAGCAAGCAGGACAGGGTCCCCTACAATGAGCAGTTCTTC.

The chain combines TRBV10-3 with TRBJ2-1; 8 nucleotides agree with TRBD1. Per the germline V gene, CDR1 is ENHRY and CDR2 is SYGVKD. Losses at the gene ends were 0 bases for V and 8 bases for J; bases not matched to a gene: 15. The CDR3 covers 18 residues. This CDR3 reads CAISESGGGTGGRYEQFF. The DNA of the CDR3 is TGTGCCATCAGTGAGTCTGGTGGCGGGACAGGAGGTCGGTATGAGCAGTTCTTC.

V is TRBV20-1 and J is TRBJ2-1; 7 bases match TRBD1. The CDR3 is made up of 14 amino acids. Germline V CDR1 and CDR2: DFQATT, SNEGSKA (reference sequence). Trimming at V came to 3 bases and at J to 2 bases, leaving 4 bases not matched to a gene. CDR3 in amino acids: CSASVRGPYNEQFF. The CDR3 DNA reads as TGCAGTGCTAGTGTAAGGGGGCCCTACAATGAGCAGTTCTTC.

This chain links TRBV5-6 with TRBJ2-7; D remains unclear. CDR3 length equals 13 residues. Germline V gene lookup returns CDR1 SGHDT and CDR2 YYEEEE. V shed 2 bases and J shed 10 bases, with 16 bases lying between them. The CDR3 DNA sequence: TGTGCCAGCAGCTTCAACGACCAGACAACACAGTACTTC. Protein product: CASSFNDQTTQYF.

The rearrangement uses TRBV3-1 and TRBJ1-2; D gene ambiguous. CDR1 LGHDT and CDR2 YNNKEL come from the germline V gene (reference sequence). Trimming took 4 bases from V and 0 from J, leaving 9 bases between them. The CDR3 has 14 residues. CDR3 coding DNA: TGTGCCAGCAGCCTCGCGGAGCCTAACTATGGCTACACCTTC. This encodes CASSLAEPNYGYTF.

The V gene is TRBV29-1, the J gene TRBJ2-5, with a possible D match to TRBD2 (5 bases). This CDR3 region has 12 residues. The germline V gene has CDR1 SQVTM and CDR2 ANQGSEA. Trimming pared 4 bases from V and 4 bases from J, leaving 10 bases between. The CDR3 here is CSVVRGSETQYF. Written as DNA, the CDR3 is TGCAGCGTTGTACGGGGTTCAGAGACCCAGTACTTC.

The V gene is TRBV6-1, the J gene TRBJ2-7; 7 nucleotides agree with TRBD1. Germline loops: CDR1 MNHNS, CDR2 SASEGT. CDR3 length: 16 amino acids. Trimming cost V 6 bases and J 2 bases; bases outside gene matches: 13. The CDR3, as DNA: TGTGCCAGCAGCGATACCTCGACAGGGACCACCTACGAGCAGTACTTC. Translated, it gives CASSDTSTGTTYEQYF.

This clonotype has more than one count but fewer than ten. The V and J genes are TRBV9 and TRBJ1-1; D remains unclear. The CDR3 sequence is 15 residues long. CDR1 is SGDLS and CDR2 is YYNGEE in the germline V gene. V gave up 0 bases and J gave up 3 bases, with 12 bases separating them. The CDR3 region has the DNA TGTGCCAGCAGCGTAGTTTGGGAGTTGGACACTGAAGCTTTCTTT. Its translation: CASSVVWELDTEAFF.

The DNA of the CDR3 is TGCAGTGCCATAAAGGACAGTAACTATGGCTACACCTTC. It codes for CSAIKDSNYGYTF. J is TRBJ1-2 and V is TRBV20-1; maybe TRBD1 (6 bases). The CDR3 sequence is 13 residues long. Germline V gene lookup returns CDR1 DFQATT and CDR2 SNEGSKA (reference sequence). Trimming stripped 6 bases from V and 1 base from J, with 12 bases between.

The rearrangement uses TRBV7-2 and TRBJ2-1; D remains ambiguous. The CDR3 has 12 amino acids. From germline, CDR1 is SGHTA and CDR2 FQGNSA. Deletions cut 8 bases from V and 10 bases from J, with 15 bases between. CDR3: CASELYGAEQFF. DNA of the CDR3: TGTGCCAGCGAGCTATACGGAGCGGAGCAGTTCTTC. The whole variable domain, remainder taken from reference TRBV7-2 and TRBJ2-1, is GAGVSQSPSNKVTEKGKDVELRCDPISGHTALYWYRQSLGQGLEFLIYFQGNSAPDKSGLPSDRFSAERTGGSVSTLTIQRTQQEDSAVYLCASELYGAEQFFGPGTRLTVL.

This chain joins TRBV12-3 or TRBV12-4 and TRBJ2-1; 7 nucleotides match TRBD1. Unmatched junction bases numbered 6, after V lost 6 bases and J lost 10 bases. This CDR3 has 12 amino acids. The DNA for the CDR3 is TGTGCCAGCAGATGGGACAGCTACGAGCAGTTCTTC. Its translation is CASRWDSYEQFF.

The rearrangement links TRBV5-6 to TRBJ1-4; maybe TRBD1 (6 bases). The CDR3 has 16 residues. Trimming removed 4 bases from V and 4 bases from J, with 17 bases in between. The germline V gene encodes CDR1 SGHDT and CDR2 YYEEEE. In nucleotides, the CDR3 is TGTGCCAGCAGCGGAACCCGGGACACCGATAATGAAAAACTGTTTTTT. Protein: CASSGTRDTDNEKLFF. The entire variable domain, with the rest obtained from reference TRBV5-6 and TRBJ1-4, is as follows: DAGVTQSPTHLIKTRGQQVTLRCSPKSGHDTVSWYQQALGQGPQFIFQYYEEEERQRGNFPDRFSGHQFPNYSSELNVNALLLGDSALYLCASSGTRDTDNEKLFFGSGTQLSVL.

This clonotype was seen a few times. The chain has TRBV12-3 or TRBV12-4 and TRBJ2-7; 7 bases fit TRBD2. The V gene end was trimmed by 0 bases and the J gene end by 7 bases; junction bases not matched to a gene: 12. CDR3 size: 16 residues. In nucleotides, the CDR3 is TGTGCCAGCAGTTTAGCAAGGGACTACCCGAGCGGGGAGCAGTACTTC. Translating it yields CASSLARDYPSGEQYF.

This clonotype was seen ten or more times. This chain connects TRBV10-1 to TRBJ2-5, with D perhaps given as TRBD1 or TRBD2 (5 bases each). Germline CDR1 is WNHNN and CDR2 is SYGVQD (reference sequence). The germline V and J ends were trimmed by 3 bases and 10 bases, with 12 bases remaining between them. CDR3 length: 12 residues. In nucleotides, the CDR3 is TGCGCCAGCAGTGATGGGGGATCCGGCCAGTACTTC. Its translation: CASSDGGSGQYF.

The chain combines TRBV7-2 with TRBJ2-1; D not certain. The CDR3 length is 14 residues. Germline CDR1 SGHTA, CDR2 FQGNSA. V gave up 4 bases and J gave up 0 bases, with 7 bases separating them. The CDR3 here is CASSSHSSYNEQFF. As DNA, the CDR3 is TGTGCCAGCAGCTCCCACAGCTCCTACAATGAGCAGTTCTTC.

The chain couples TRBV20-1 to TRBJ1-3; D may be TRBD1 (5 bases). The CDR3 loop spans 13 amino acids. From germline, CDR1 is DFQATT and CDR2 SNEGSKA (reference sequence). The V gene lost 4 bases and the J gene lost 0 bases, with 7 bases spanning the gap. CDR3 nucleotide sequence: TGCAGTGCTACAGGGACCTCTGGAAACACCATATATTTT. It translates to CSATGTSGNTIYF.

The V and J genes are TRBV9 and TRBJ2-1, with TRBD2 identical over 7 bases. The CDR3 is 18 amino acids. Germline CDR1 and CDR2: SGDLS and YYNGEE. With 6 bases clipped from V and 0 bases from J, the junction kept 15 bases outside the gene matches. CDR3 sequence: CASTPHSGGGGSYNEQFF. The CDR3 DNA reads as TGTGCCAGCACCCCCCATTCGGGCGGGGGAGGCTCCTACAATGAGCAGTTCTTC.

This clonotype was counted at least ten times. V and J are TRBV12-3 or TRBV12-4 and TRBJ2-1, with D perhaps matching TRBD2 (6 bases). The CDR3 runs 14 residues. Trimming took 3 bases from V and 6 from J, leaving 12 bases between them. The CDR3 coding sequence is TGTGCCAGCAGTTTGATCGGTAGCGGCAATGAGCAGTTCTTC. This translates into CASSLIGSGNEQFF.

A few counts support this clonotype. The J gene is TRBJ1-2, the V gene TRBV29-1; D possibly corresponds to TRBD1 (6 bases). This CDR3 is 13 amino acids long. The V end was cut by 4 bases, the J end by 4 bases, with 13 bases between. Germline CDR1 SQVTM, CDR2 ANQGSEA. The chain's CDR3 is CSVAGGPVYGYTF. DNA of the CDR3: TGCAGCGTTGCGGGGGGCCCGGTCTATGGCTACACCTTC.

This chain uses TRBV29-1 with TRBJ2-1; the D is unclear. The germline gives CDR1 SQVTM, CDR2 ANQGSEA. This CDR3 contains 14 residues. Between the trimmed V and J ends, which lost 8 bases and 0 bases, there was a span of 14 bases. CDR3 amino acids: CSSRPPSSYNEQFF. The CDR3 nucleotides are TGCAGCTCTCGACCCCCGAGCTCCTACAATGAGCAGTTCTTC.

This chain's CDR3 is CASSARPLAGAEDTQYF. CDR3 DNA sequence: TGTGCCAGCAGCGCACGACCTCTAGCGGGGGCGGAAGATACGCAGTATTTT. The rearrangement links TRBV9 to TRBJ2-3; 10 nucleotides agree with TRBD2. Germline V gives CDR1 SGDLS, CDR2 YYNGEE. V lost 3 bases, J lost 5 bases, and 12 bases stayed unmatched. The CDR3 loop spans 17 amino acids. Using reference TRBV9 and TRBJ2-3 for the parts outside the CDR3, the full variable domain is DSGVTQTPKHLITATGQRVTLRCSPRSGDLSVYWYQQSLDQGLQFLIQYYNGEERAKGNILERFSAQQFPDLHSELNLSSLELGDSALYFCASSARPLAGAEDTQYFGPGTRLTVL.

CDR3 DNA sequence: TGTGCCACCAGCGGACAAGGGGATGAGCAGTTCTTC. Translated: CATSGQGDEQFF. The chain joins TRBV15 to TRBJ2-1; TRBD1 is a possible D gene (5 bases). CDR1 and CDR2 (germline): LNHNV, YYDKDF (reference sequence). The CDR3 is 12 amino acids. With 5 bases removed from V and 8 bases from J, the gap between germline ends came to 10 bases. Drawing the rest from reference TRBV15 and TRBJ2-1, the complete variable domain is DAMVIQNPRYQVTQFGKPVTLSCSQTLNHNVMYWYQQKSSQAPKLLFHYYDKDFNNEADTPDNFQSRRPNTSFCFLDIRSPGLGDTAMYLCATSGQGDEQFFGPGTRLTVL.